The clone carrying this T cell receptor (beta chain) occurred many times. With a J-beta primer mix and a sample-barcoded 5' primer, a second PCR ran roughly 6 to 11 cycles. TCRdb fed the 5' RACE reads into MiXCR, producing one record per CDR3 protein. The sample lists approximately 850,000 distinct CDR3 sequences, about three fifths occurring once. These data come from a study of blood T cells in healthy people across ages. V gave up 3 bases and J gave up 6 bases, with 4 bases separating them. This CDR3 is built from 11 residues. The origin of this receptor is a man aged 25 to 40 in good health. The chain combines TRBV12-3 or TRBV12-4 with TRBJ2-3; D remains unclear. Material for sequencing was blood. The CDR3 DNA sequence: TGTGCCAGCAGTTTCGCTGATACGCAGTATTTT. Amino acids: CASSFADTQYF.